These 7 T cell receptor beta chains were all obtained from the same sample, sequenced in a study of T cell responses to AZD1222 COVID-19 vaccine. Clones were read by immunoSEQ multiplex PCR, and TCRdb kept only the in-frame ones, dropping some. The sample has around 160,000 clones, around 92% seen once. Material: peripheral blood, obtained 28 days after the second AZD1222 dose. The receptor set was obtained from an adult who received the AZD1222 COVID-19 vaccine.

The chain uses TRBV5-5 and TRBJ1-3; D is unresolved. Germline lookup yields CDR1 SGHKS and CDR2 YYEKEE (reference sequence). V was trimmed by 0 bases and J by 4 bases, leaving 11 bases between them. The CDR3 consists of 15 residues. CDR3 in amino acids: CASSLEGGWGNTIYF. As DNA, the CDR3 is TGTGCCAGCAGCTTGGAAGGCGGGTGGGGAAACACCATATATTTT. Together with reference TRBV5-5 and TRBJ1-3, the CDR3 gives the full variable domain: DAGVTQSPTHLIKTRGQQVTLRCSPISGHKSVSWYQQVLGQGPQFIFQYYEKEERGRGNFPDRFSARQFPNYSSELNVNALLLGDSALYLCASSLEGGWGNTIYFGEGSWLTVV.

The chain uses TRBV7-6 and TRBJ1-4; 8 nucleotides align to TRBD1. The CDR3 consists of 14 residues. J lost 5 bases, V lost 5 bases, and 4 bases had no gene match. CDR1 and CDR2 from the germline V gene are SGHVS and FNYEAQ. In DNA, the CDR3 is TGTGCCAGCAGCCAAACAGGGGGGAATGAAAAACTGTTTTTT. It translates to CASSQTGGNEKLFF.

The rearrangement links TRBV7-9 to TRBJ2-1; 9 bases are a match to TRBD2. The length of the CDR3 is 15 residues. Germline V gene sequence: CDR1 SEHNR, CDR2 FQNEAQ (reference sequence). The ends lost 1 base at V and 2 bases at J; junction bases unmatched: 0. The CDR3 here is CASSLGGGAYNEQFF. The CDR3 DNA follows: TGTGCCAGCAGCTTAGGCGGGGGGGCCTACAATGAGCAGTTCTTC.

This chain links TRBV7-9 with TRBJ1-2, with a tentative D call TRBD1 (5 bases). Germline CDR1 and CDR2: SEHNR and FQNEAQ (reference sequence). CDR3 length equals 16 residues. With 10 bases removed from V and 1 base from J, the gap between germline ends came to 22 bases. Written as DNA, the CDR3 is TGTGCCATCCTGTTGTTTACGGCGGGGGGTAACTATGGCTACACCTTC. Its protein is CAILLFTAGGNYGYTF.

The chain recombines TRBV5-6 with TRBJ1-2; D uncertain. From germline, CDR1 is SGHDT and CDR2 YYEEEE. The CDR3 is made up of 14 amino acids. The ends were cut back, 4 bases at V and 7 bases at J, with 17 bases in the middle. The CDR3, as DNA: TGTGCCAGCAGCCCTACTCCCGGACTTTCTGGCTACACCTTC. Its protein is CASSPTPGLSGYTF.

This chain links TRBV7-9 with TRBJ2-1; 8 bases match TRBD1. Germline CDR1 reads SEHNR; CDR2 reads FQNEAQ (reference sequence). V dropped 7 bases and J dropped 5; count of bases not matched to a gene: 13. The CDR3 length is 16 residues. The CDR3 protein is CASTGVWTGSDNEQFF. CDR3 nucleotides: TGTGCCAGCACCGGCGTGTGGACAGGGTCGGACAATGAGCAGTTCTTC.

A few counts support this clone. The chain has TRBV7-9 and TRBJ2-2; D possibly matches TRBD1 or TRBD2 (5 bases each). This CDR3 is built from 15 residues. Germline V lookup: CDR1 SEHNR, CDR2 FQNEAQ (reference sequence). Trimming left V 5 bases short and J 6 bases short, with 16 bases between. Written as DNA, the CDR3 is TGTGCCAGCAGCCCCCAGGGAGATATCGCCGGGGAGCTGTTTTTT. Translating gives CASSPQGDIAGELFF.